The entry that follows covers one T cell receptor (beta chain) sequence. The antigen is unknown. The record originates from a study of OX40 agonist ivuxolimab in advanced cancers. Overall study context: Patients' therapy was ivuxolimab, an antibody that acts as an agonist of OX40 (CD134).

Profiling relied on immunoSEQ multiplex PCR, and the TCRdb table lists in-frame clones only, not all of them. The sample lists about 77,000 clones, roughly 85% seen once, with roughly 2.2% in the top ten. The CDR3 contains 15 residues. Germline-derived CDR1 and CDR2 are MGHDK and SYGVNS. Trimming took off 4 bases at V and 4 bases at J, with 14 bases between the two ends. Study-level points and caveats: More expanded clones were found, on average, in CD8+ than in CD4+ T cells.

The sample in question was CD4+ or CD8+ T cells sorted from blood, obtained in a trial of the OX40 agonist ivuxolimab. This chain connects TRBV25-1 to TRBJ2-4; the D gene is possibly TRBD2 (5 bases). The sequence came from an adult with an advanced solid tumor such as melanoma, head and neck, liver or kidney cancer. The CDR3 DNA reads as TGTGCCAGCAGTGCCGGGGTCGTGGGGAAAAACATTCAGTACTTC. Encoded protein: CASSAGVVGKNIQYF.